The 3 T cell receptor beta chains in this list originate from one sample, sequenced in a study of T cells in Graves' hyperthyroidism and ophthalmopathy. Amplification yielded TCR beta CDR3 regions, with RNA transcripts as the source. RT-PCR in the first round (using the HTBI primer set) targeted the TCR CDR3. TCRdb passed the multiplex PCR reads through MiXCR, listing each CDR3 protein once. Of a few hundred thousand distinct CDR3 sequences listed, 20% to 25% are singletons. Input material: blood. The receptors stem from a man aged 18 to 35 with Graves' hyperthyroidism.

The chain has TRBV6-1 and TRBJ1-1; 7 bases are shared with TRBD1. The CDR3 is 15 residues long. Germline CDR1 reads MNHNS; CDR2 reads SASEGT. J was trimmed by 1 base and V by 6 bases; bases with no gene match: 8. CDR3 sequence: CASRRGTATNTEAFF. CDR3 DNA: TGTGCCAGCAGAAGAGGGACAGCCACGAACACTGAAGCTTTCTTT.

The sample holds a few counts of this clonotype. The chain employs TRBV12-3 or TRBV12-4 and TRBJ1-2; D gene uncertain. The CDR3 spans 14 residues. V dropped 4 bases and J dropped 8 bases, with 17 bases sitting between them. Here the CDR3 DNA reads TGTGCCAGCAGTTCTGGGAGGGAAGGGTACGGCTACACCTTC. It encodes CASSSGREGYGYTF.

Notes on this clonotype: This may stem from a read error, because a much larger clone lies one nucleotide away. The CDR3 carries no conserved terminal phenylalanine or tryptophan, so it likely arises from a read error. The rearrangement uses TRBV24-1 and TRBJ1-1; D is undetermined. V was cut by 8 bases and J by 3 bases, with 9 bases left in between. This CDR3 region has 12 residues. Germline-derived CDR1 and CDR2 are KGHDR and SFDVKD. The CDR3: CATIRTDTEAFY. Here the CDR3 DNA reads TGTGCCACCATTCGGACGGACACTGAAGCTTTCTAT.